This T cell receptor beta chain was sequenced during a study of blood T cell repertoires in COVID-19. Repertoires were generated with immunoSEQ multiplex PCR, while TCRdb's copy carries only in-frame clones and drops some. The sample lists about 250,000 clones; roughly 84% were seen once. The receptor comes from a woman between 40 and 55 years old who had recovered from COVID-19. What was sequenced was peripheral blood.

In nucleotides, the CDR3 is TGTGCCTGGAAAGACAGGGGTGCTGGAAACACCATATATTTT. Translating gives CAWKDRGAGNTIYF. J is TRBJ1-3 and V is TRBV30; TRBD1 matches 8 bases. With V trimmed by 4 bases and J by 2 bases, 4 bases remained unmatched. CDR1 is GTSNPN and CDR2 is SVGIG in the germline V gene (reference sequence). The length of the CDR3 is 14 residues.